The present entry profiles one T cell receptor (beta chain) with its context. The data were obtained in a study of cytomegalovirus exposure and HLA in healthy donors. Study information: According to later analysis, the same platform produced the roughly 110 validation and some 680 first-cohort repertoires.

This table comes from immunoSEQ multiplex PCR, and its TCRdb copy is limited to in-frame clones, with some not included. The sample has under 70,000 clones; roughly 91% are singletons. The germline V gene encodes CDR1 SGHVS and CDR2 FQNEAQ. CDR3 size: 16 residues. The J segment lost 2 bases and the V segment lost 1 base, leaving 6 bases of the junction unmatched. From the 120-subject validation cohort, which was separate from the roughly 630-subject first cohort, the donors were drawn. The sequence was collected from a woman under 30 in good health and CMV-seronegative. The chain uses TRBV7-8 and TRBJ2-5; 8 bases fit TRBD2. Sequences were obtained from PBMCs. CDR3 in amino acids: CASSLVPAGVQETQYF. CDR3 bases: TGTGCCAGCAGCTTAGTTCCAGCGGGGGTACAAGAGACCCAGTACTTC.